The 23 T cell receptor beta chains below were found in one sample sequenced in a study of identical twins. Each CDR3 protein gets one entry after TCRdb re-called the 5' RACE reads with MiXCR. The data contain about 690,000 distinct CDR3 sequences, 5.5% to 7.5% of them singletons. The sequencing input was naive T cells sorted from blood. The receptors here all came from a man between 18 and 35 years old in good health.

V and J are TRBV24-1 and TRBJ2-5, with a tentative D call TRBD1 (6 bases). CDR3 length: 13 residues. V lost 7 bases to trimming and J lost 2 bases, with 10 bases between them. CDR1 and CDR2 from the germline V gene are KGHDR and SFDVKD. The CDR3 loop reads CATSEGQQETQYF. The CDR3 nucleotides read TGTGCCACCAGCGAAGGACAGCAAGAGACCCAGTACTTC.

This chain joins TRBV7-6 and TRBJ1-2, with 8 nucleotides matching TRBD1. Germline lookup yields CDR1 SGHVS and CDR2 FNYEAQ. V lost 4 bases and J lost 2; bases outside the gene matches: 6. The CDR3 contains 15 residues. In DNA form, the CDR3 reads TGTGCCAGCAGCTCAAACCACAGGGGGAACTATGGCTACACCTTC. Its protein product is CASSSNHRGNYGYTF.

There are many counts of this clonotype. The CDR3 protein is CSAKSGGWDEKLFF. DNA for the CDR3: TGCAGTGCAAAATCAGGGGGCTGGGATGAAAAACTGTTTTTT. V is TRBV20-1 and J is TRBJ1-4; 8 nucleotides align to TRBD1. After removal of 6 bases from V and 6 bases from J, the junction contained 9 bases not matched to a gene. The CDR3 totals 14 residues. Germline CDR1 DFQATT, CDR2 SNEGSKA (reference sequence).

This clonotype was counted between two and nine times. The rearrangement uses TRBV7-2 and TRBJ2-2; D remains unclear. The germline V gene encodes CDR1 SGHTA and CDR2 FQGNSA. V lost 1 base, J lost 1 base, and 7 bases lay in between. This CDR3 region has 15 residues. The CDR3: CASSLVVQNTGELFF. In DNA form, the CDR3 reads TGTGCCAGCAGCTTAGTAGTGCAGAACACCGGGGAGCTGTTTTTT.

The rearrangement links TRBV7-3 to TRBJ2-2; maybe TRBD2 (5 bases). The V end lost 5 bases, the J end lost 4 bases, and 8 bases lay between the germline ends. Germline CDR1 and CDR2: SGHTA and FQGTGA. CDR3 length: 13 residues. The CDR3, as DNA: TGTGCCAGCAGCGCCCGGGGCACCGGGGAGCTGTTTTTT. It translates to CASSARGTGELFF.

The sample holds a few counts of this clonotype. V and J are TRBV20-1 and TRBJ2-3; 10 bases are a match to TRBD1. The CDR3 runs 20 residues. With 0 bases clipped from V and 2 bases from J, the junction kept 17 bases outside the gene matches. Germline V gene data show CDR1 as DFQATT and CDR2 as SNEGSKA (reference sequence). CDR3 loop: CSARDWRDRGLSGHTDTQYF. CDR3 DNA sequence: TGCAGTGCTAGAGATTGGCGGGACAGGGGCCTAAGTGGGCACACAGATACGCAGTATTTT.

This chain uses TRBV15 with TRBJ1-3; D is possibly TRBD1 (6 bases). The germline gives CDR1 LNHNV, CDR2 YYDKDF (reference sequence). Trimming removed 5 bases from V and 1 base from J, with 12 bases in between. The CDR3 length is 15 residues. For the CDR3, the DNA is TGTGCCACCAGCGCCAGGGGTCCTTCTGGAAACACCATATATTTT. Translating it yields CATSARGPSGNTIYF.

This chain links TRBV15 with TRBJ1-2, with a tentative D call TRBD1 (5 bases). From germline, CDR1 is LNHNV and CDR2 YYDKDF (reference sequence). The ends were cut back, 0 bases at V and 3 bases at J, with 11 bases in the middle. The CDR3 covers 15 residues. The DNA for the CDR3 is TGTGCCACCAGCAGAGAGGCCACGGGGGACTATGGCTACACCTTC. Its translation: CATSREATGDYGYTF.

The chain is built from TRBV4-2 and TRBJ2-7, with 14 positions matching TRBD2. V dropped 1 base and J dropped 10; count of bases not matched to a gene: 6. Germline CDR1 is LGHNA and CDR2 is YNFKEQ. The CDR3 loop spans 15 amino acids. The chain's CDR3 is CASSQVGTSGSKQYF. The CDR3 region has the DNA TGTGCCAGCAGCCAAGTAGGGACTAGCGGGAGTAAACAGTACTTC.

V usage is TRBV20-1 and J usage is TRBJ2-1, with D unresolved. Trimming left V 0 bases short and J 6 bases short, with 15 bases between. Germline V CDR1 and CDR2: DFQATT, SNEGSKA (reference sequence). The CDR3 contains 15 residues. The CDR3 bases are TGCAGTGCTAGAGAGGGTTGGCTAGGGCTCAATGAGCAGTTCTTC. It yields the protein CSAREGWLGLNEQFF.

This clonotype has just a few counts. The rearrangement uses TRBV5-1 and TRBJ1-5; 11 nucleotides line up with TRBD1. Germline V gene sequence: CDR1 SGHRS, CDR2 YFSETQ. With 0 bases clipped from V and 6 bases from J, the junction kept 5 bases outside the gene matches. This CDR3 is built from 16 residues. As DNA, the CDR3 is TGCGCCAGCAGCTTGGGGACAGGGGGCGGACGTCAGCCCCAGCATTTT. As protein: CASSLGTGGGRQPQHF.

This clonotype was observed many times. J is TRBJ2-1 and V is TRBV20-1; no clear D. Per the germline V gene, CDR1 is DFQATT and CDR2 is SNEGSKA (reference sequence). The germline V and J ends were trimmed by 3 bases and 9 bases, with 12 bases remaining between them. The CDR3 consists of 12 residues. The CDR3 region is CSARESSAEQFF. CDR3 nucleotides: TGCAGTGCTAGGGAAAGTAGTGCTGAGCAGTTCTTC.

This chain joins TRBV30 and TRBJ2-7; the D gene could be TRBD1 or TRBD2 (6 bases each). This CDR3 comprises 12 residues. V shed 2 bases and J shed 9 bases, with 14 bases lying between them. Germline assignment: CDR1 GTSNPN and CDR2 SVGIG (reference sequence). The CDR3 reads CAWSLGGEGQYF. CDR3 DNA: TGTGCCTGGAGTTTGGGGGGCGAGGGGCAGTACTTC.

This clonotype was counted only a few times. This chain uses TRBV27 with TRBJ1-5; 7 bases match TRBD1. CDR1 and CDR2 from the germline V gene are MNHEY and SMNVEV (reference sequence). The CDR3 has 14 amino acids. With V trimmed by 3 bases and J by 4 bases, 3 bases remained unmatched. CDR3 sequence: CASSFGTENQPQHF. The CDR3 nucleotides are TGTGCCAGCAGTTTTGGGACAGAAAATCAGCCCCAGCATTTT.

This clonotype occurred a few times. The chain has TRBV28 and TRBJ2-7; 10 bases fit TRBD1. Germline V gene sequence: CDR1 MDHEN, CDR2 SYDVKM. This CDR3 has 14 residues. V dropped 7 bases and J dropped 1; count of bases not matched to a gene: 4. This chain's CDR3 is CASKGTGVSYEQYF. Here the CDR3 DNA reads TGTGCCAGCAAAGGGACAGGGGTTTCCTACGAGCAGTACTTC.

There are many counts of this clonotype. The chain is built from TRBV28 and TRBJ2-3; TRBD1 matches 8 bases. The germline V gene encodes CDR1 MDHEN and CDR2 SYDVKM. Trimming cost V 7 bases and J 1 base; bases outside gene matches: 22. This CDR3 is built from 20 residues. The CDR3 reads CASKFYLQGASRTGTDTQYF. CDR3 nucleotide sequence: TGTGCCAGCAAGTTCTATTTGCAGGGGGCGAGTAGAACGGGCACAGATACGCAGTATTTT.

This clonotype was found once. A read error may be the cause here, since a much bigger clone is one base away. The chain employs TRBV7-8 and TRBJ1-2, with TRBD1 as a possible D gene (5 bases). Germline V gives CDR1 SGHVS, CDR2 FQNEAQ. The CDR3 runs 15 residues. The CDR3 protein is CAGSAGTGNNYGYTF. DNA of the CDR3: TGTGCCGGCAGCGCTGGGACGGGGAATAACTATGGCTACACCTTC.

The chain couples TRBV5-8 to TRBJ2-1; 9 bases align to TRBD2. Germline-derived CDR1 and CDR2 are SGHTS and YDEGEE. After removal of 7 bases from V and 5 bases from J, the junction contained 13 bases not matched to a gene. This CDR3 is built from 16 residues. This CDR3 reads CASPRTPTSGNNEQFF. The CDR3 DNA reads TGTGCCAGCCCCCGAACCCCGACTAGCGGTAACAATGAGCAGTTCTTC.

This clonotype was counted only a few times. The J gene is TRBJ2-1, the V gene TRBV27; TRBD1 agrees at 8 bases. V gave up 6 bases and J gave up 11 bases; unmatched junction bases: 6. The CDR3 totals 12 residues. Germline CDR1 MNHEY, CDR2 SMNVEV (reference sequence). CDR3 sequence (DNA): TGTGCCAGCAGACGGACAGGGCCCAAGCAGTTCTTC. This translates into CASRRTGPKQFF.

This clonotype was detected many times. This chain connects TRBV7-1 to TRBJ2-7, with D hard to call. TRBV7-1 is an open reading frame whose function is uncertain. V lost 2 bases, J lost 2 bases, and 10 bases lay in between. The CDR3 sequence is 14 residues long. The CDR3 sequence is CASSSFGSTYEQYV. CDR3 coding DNA: TGTGCCAGCAGCTCATTTGGCTCTACCTACGAGCAGTACGTC.

This clonotype was recorded a few times. The rearrangement links TRBV5-1 to TRBJ2-5; D may be TRBD2 (5 bases). CDR1 SGHRS and CDR2 YFSETQ come from the germline V gene. This CDR3 is built from 15 residues. The V and J ends lost 1 base and 5 bases respectively, with 15 bases between them. CDR3 region: CASSLRGSYEETQYF. DNA of the CDR3: TGCGCCAGCAGCTTGCGGGGTTCTTATGAGGAGACCCAGTACTTC.

This clonotype was counted at least ten times. The chain carries TRBV12-3 or TRBV12-4 and TRBJ2-3, with D possibly matching TRBD2 (6 bases). The V and J ends lost 5 bases and 5 bases respectively, with 14 bases between them. The CDR3 length is 14 residues. Here the CDR3 DNA reads TGTGCCAGCAGTCGATCGGGACTCCAAGATACGCAGTATTTT. Protein sequence: CASSRSGLQDTQYF.

This clonotype was picked up a small number of times. The chain links TRBV7-3 to TRBJ1-1; a possible D gene is TRBD1 (5 bases). CDR1 is SGHTA, CDR2 FQGTGA, per germline. Trimming pared 5 bases from V and 1 base from J, leaving 14 bases between. The CDR3 consists of 15 residues. CDR3 protein: CASSLRGTANTEAFF. The DNA for the CDR3 is TGTGCCAGCAGCCTACGTGGGACCGCGAACACTGAAGCTTTCTTT.